This entry features one T cell receptor (beta chain) sequence. MiXCR was run by TCRdb on the 5' RACE reads, yielding one entry per CDR3 protein. The table records 600,000 to 850,000 distinct CDR3 sequences, around a sixth of them present only once. The entry originates in a study of identical twins. CDR3 length: 16 residues. Germline values: CDR1 MNHEY, CDR2 SMNVEV (reference sequence). V gave up 3 bases and J gave up 6 bases; unmatched junction bases: 9. This sample also appeared in a second study, on T cells expressing NK-cell markers.

The sequenced material came from PBMCs. The chain employs TRBV27 and TRBJ2-1; 9 bases are shared with TRBD2. This receptor was identified in a woman younger than 30 in good health. For the CDR3, the DNA is TGTGCCAGCAGTTTTACCGGGGTAGCGGGAGTCAATGAGCAGTTCTTC. It translates to CASSFTGVAGVNEQFF.